This T cell receptor (beta chain) emerged from a study of T cells after yellow fever vaccination (dated by TCRdb to between 2018 and 2021). Turning to the overall study: Libraries from fractions with low cell numbers were prepared with the SMART-Seq v4 Ultra Low Input RNA kit. To track T-cell clones before and after primary and booster YFV17D yellow fever vaccination, bulk TCR alpha and beta repertoires were sequenced longitudinally. Two healthy male donors made up the cohort, one aged 18 to 29 years and the other aged 30 to 40 years. Bulk PBMC replicates and cell subsets were isolated from blood drawn at multiple timepoints before and after both primary and secondary immunization.

What this sample's treatment or condition label stands for: live attenuated yellow fever vaccine strain. PBMCs were isolated from peripheral blood using a standard Ficoll-Paque protocol. CD4 and CD8 T-cell fractions were isolated with Dynabeads CD4 and CD8 positive selection kits. TriZol was used to extract RNA from bulk PBMCs, CD4 and CD8 fractions, and dextramer-positive and dextramer-negative fractions. Inclusive of the bounding cysteine and phenylalanine, the CDR3 is 13 residues long. The sequence is cut down to CDR3 DNA, 39 bases in frame from base 1. V ends up 5 bases short and J 7 bases short, with an unmatched junction base count of 4. Sequencing used an Illumina NovaSeq 6000. TCR cDNA was synthesized by 5'RACE template switching, through which a universal primer site and unique molecular identifiers were introduced. Priming of cDNA synthesis was performed from both the TCR alpha and TCR beta constant segments. Library amplification involved two PCR steps, and the second step added sample barcodes and sequencing adapters. Sequencing of libraries was performed on Illumina HiSeq 2500 (2x100 bp) or NovaSeq (2x150 bp). The paper's data handling went like this. MIGEC was used to demultiplex reads and collapse the reads into UMI consensus sequences, and MiXCR was used for V(D)J alignment. Clonotypes responding to the vaccine were identified with edgeR on replicate PBMC samples, with the criteria of FDR below 0.01 and a log2 fold change above 5 up to day 15. CD4 or CD8 identity was assigned to each bulk clonotype according to whether the clonotype was present at higher abundance in the sequenced CD4 repertoire or the sequenced CD8 repertoire. TCRdb reprocessed the public reads (quality trimming at Q25 with fastp, clone calling with MiXCR) and kept in-frame beta chains. Rows are combined by CDR3 protein, so each entry shows the most common genes and DNA. In this record, the V and J calls reflect TCRdb's handling and not the investigators' own analysis. This sample comprises 300,000 or so distinct CDR3 sequences, approximately 10% of them detected only once. The top ten clones comprise around 3.3% of the sample.

This clonotype was counted a few times. The antigen it binds to is not known. No per-base quality is available; no much larger clone lies one base away. General conclusions and limits of the study: A small share of clonotypes was detected in both CD4 and CD8 compartments, with the overlap likely arising from convergent recombination. After the booster, most clones that had expanded after primary vaccination were detected again (nearly 98% of CD4 and over 75% of CD8), suggesting broad maintenance of memory. The secondary T-cell response was weaker than the primary response but faster, peaking on day 5 instead of day 15. The study included only two donors, which limits how far the findings can be generalized. Computational filtering was needed because FACS-sorted repertoires could contain abundant contaminating clonotypes from the bulk population.

The source of this sequence is a man younger than 35 who received the YFV17D yellow fever vaccine. Here the chain combines TRBV12-3 or TRBV12-4 and TRBJ1-5, with 8 junctional bases fitting TRBD1. Sequenced material: CD4+ T cells sorted from PBMCs, taken 5 days after the yellow fever booster vaccination. The bases read TGTGCCAGCAGTCCTGGACAGGGACAGCCCCAGCATTTT. Translated, it reads CASSPGQGQPQHF.